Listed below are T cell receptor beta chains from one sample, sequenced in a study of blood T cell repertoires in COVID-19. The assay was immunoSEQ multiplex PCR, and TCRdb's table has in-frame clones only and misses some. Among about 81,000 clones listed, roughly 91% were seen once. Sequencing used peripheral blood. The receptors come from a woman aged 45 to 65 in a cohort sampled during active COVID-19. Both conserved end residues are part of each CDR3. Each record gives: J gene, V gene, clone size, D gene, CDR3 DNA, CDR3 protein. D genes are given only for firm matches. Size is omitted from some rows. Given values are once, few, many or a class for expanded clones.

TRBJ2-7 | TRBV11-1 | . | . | TGTGCCAGCAGTGAGCGCTCCTACGAGCAGTACTTC | CASSERSYEQYF
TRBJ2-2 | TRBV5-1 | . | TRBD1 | TGCGCCAGCAGCAAGGGACAGACGAACACCGGGGAGCTGTTTTTT | CASSKGQTNTGELFF
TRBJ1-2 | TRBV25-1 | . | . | TGTGCCAGCAGTGAAACGGCAGGGAACTATGGCTACACCTTC | CASSETAGNYGYTF
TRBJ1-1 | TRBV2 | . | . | TGTGCCAGCACCCAGGCGGGTATCGACACTGAAGCTTTCTTT | CASTQAGIDTEAFF
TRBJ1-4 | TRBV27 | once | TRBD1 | TGTGCCAGCAGTACAGGGGTAGTTGAAAAACTGTTTTTT | CASSTGVVEKLFF
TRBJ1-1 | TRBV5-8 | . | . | TGTGCCAGCAGCTTGTTCCGGGGCACTGAAGCTTTCTTT | CASSLFRGTEAFF
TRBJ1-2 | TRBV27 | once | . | TGTGCCAGCAGTTTAACGCGCGGGGGCTATGGCTACACCTTC | CASSLTRGGYGYTF
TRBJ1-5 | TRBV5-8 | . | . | TGTGCCAGCAGTATGGTGACTCTTAGCAATCAGCCCCAGCATTTT | CASSMVTLSNQPQHF
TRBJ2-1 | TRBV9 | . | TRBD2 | TGTGCCAGCAGCGTAGGGACGGCGGGGGGGCAGAATGAGCAGTTCTTC | CASSVGTAGGQNEQFF
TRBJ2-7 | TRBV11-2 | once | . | TGTGCCAGCAGCTTAGATACCCCAAGTCCCGGGGGAGACTACGAGCAGTACTTC | CASSLDTPSPGGDYEQYF
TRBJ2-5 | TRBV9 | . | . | TGTGCCAGCAGCGTAGGGATAGGGGGTTGGGAGACCCAGTACTTC | CASSVGIGGWETQYF
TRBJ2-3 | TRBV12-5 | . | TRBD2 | TGTGCTAGTGGTCCCGGACTAGCGGGGCTCACAGATACGCAGTATTTT | CASGPGLAGLTDTQYF
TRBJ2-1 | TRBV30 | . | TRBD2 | TGTGCCTGGAGCAGCGGGGTGTCCAATGAGCAGTTCTTC | CAWSSGVSNEQFF
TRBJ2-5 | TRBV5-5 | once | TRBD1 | TGTGCCAGCAGCTTAGCACAGGGGGAGACCCAGTACTTC | CASSLAQGETQYF
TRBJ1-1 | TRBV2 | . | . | TGTGCCAGCAGTGAACTCGGGGTTTCCACTGAAGCTTTCTTT | CASSELGVSTEAFF
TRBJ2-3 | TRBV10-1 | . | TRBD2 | TGCGCCAGCTCAGACGGGGGGTACACAGATACGCAGTATTTT | CASSDGGYTDTQYF
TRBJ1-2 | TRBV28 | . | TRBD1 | TGTGCCAGCATGTTACCGGGACAGACAAACTATGGCTACACCTTC | CASMLPGQTNYGYTF
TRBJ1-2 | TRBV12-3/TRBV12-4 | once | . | TGTGCCAGCAGTCCCTCCAGATACTATGGCTACACCTTC | CASSPSRYYGYTF
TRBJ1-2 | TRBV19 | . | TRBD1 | TGTGCCAGTAGTGCAGGACAGGTTCTAACGTTGCACACCTTC | CASSAGQVLTLHTF